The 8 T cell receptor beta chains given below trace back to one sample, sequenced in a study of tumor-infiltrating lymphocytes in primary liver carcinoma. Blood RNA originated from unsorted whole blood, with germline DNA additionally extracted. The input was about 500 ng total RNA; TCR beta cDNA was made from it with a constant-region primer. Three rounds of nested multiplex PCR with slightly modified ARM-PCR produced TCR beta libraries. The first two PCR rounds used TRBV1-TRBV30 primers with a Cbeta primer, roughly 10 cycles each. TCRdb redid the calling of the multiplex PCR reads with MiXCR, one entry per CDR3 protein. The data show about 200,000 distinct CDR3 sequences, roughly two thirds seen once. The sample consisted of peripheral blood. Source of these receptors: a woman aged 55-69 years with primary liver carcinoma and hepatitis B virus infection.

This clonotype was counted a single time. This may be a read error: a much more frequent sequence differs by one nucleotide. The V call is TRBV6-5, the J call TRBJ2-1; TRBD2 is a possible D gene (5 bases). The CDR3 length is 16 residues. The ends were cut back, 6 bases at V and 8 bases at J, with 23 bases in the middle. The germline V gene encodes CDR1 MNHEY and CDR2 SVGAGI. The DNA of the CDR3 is TGTGCCAGCAGGGGGAGAGGGAGATACCTCTGGGATGAGCAGTTCTTC. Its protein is CASRGRGRYLWDEQFF.

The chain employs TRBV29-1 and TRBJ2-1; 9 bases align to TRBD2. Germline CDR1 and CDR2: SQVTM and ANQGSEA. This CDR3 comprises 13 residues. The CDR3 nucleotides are TGCAGAATTGAGCTAGCGGGGTACAATGAGCAGTTCTTC. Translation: CRIELAGYNEQFF.

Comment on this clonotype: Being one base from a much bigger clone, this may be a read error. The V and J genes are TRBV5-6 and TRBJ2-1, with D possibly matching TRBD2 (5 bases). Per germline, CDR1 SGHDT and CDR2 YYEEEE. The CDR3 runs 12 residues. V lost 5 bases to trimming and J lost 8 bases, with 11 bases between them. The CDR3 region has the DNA TGTGCCAGCAGTCGGGGATTGGATGAGCAGTTCTTC. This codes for CASSRGLDEQFF.

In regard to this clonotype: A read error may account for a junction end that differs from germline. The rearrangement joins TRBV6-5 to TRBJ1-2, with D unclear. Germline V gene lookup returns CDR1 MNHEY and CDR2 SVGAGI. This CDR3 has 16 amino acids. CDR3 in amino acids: CACSYCGSFPSDGYTF. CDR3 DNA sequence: TGTGCCTGCAGTTACTGCGGGTCCTTTCCGTCGGATGGCTACACCTTC.

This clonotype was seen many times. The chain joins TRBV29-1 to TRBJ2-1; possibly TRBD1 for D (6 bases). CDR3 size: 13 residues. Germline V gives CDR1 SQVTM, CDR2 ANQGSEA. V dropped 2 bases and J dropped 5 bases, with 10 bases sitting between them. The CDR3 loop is CSVETDSNNEQFF. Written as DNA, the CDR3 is TGCAGCGTTGAAACGGACAGCAACAATGAGCAGTTCTTC.

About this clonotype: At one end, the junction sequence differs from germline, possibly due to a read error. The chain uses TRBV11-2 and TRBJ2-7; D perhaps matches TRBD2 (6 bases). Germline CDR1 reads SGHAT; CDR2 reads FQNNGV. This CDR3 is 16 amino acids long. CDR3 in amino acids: CASSYGGRTSGSKQYF. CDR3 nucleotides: TGTGCCAGTAGCTACGGTGGGAGGACCTCGGGAAGCAAGCAGTACTTC.

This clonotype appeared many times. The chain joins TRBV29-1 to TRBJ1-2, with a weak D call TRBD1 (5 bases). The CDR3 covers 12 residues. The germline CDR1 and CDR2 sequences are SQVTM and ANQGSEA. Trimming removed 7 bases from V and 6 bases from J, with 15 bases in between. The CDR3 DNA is TGCAGCGGTGGCGGGGCGGGAGATGGCTACACCTTC. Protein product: CSGGGAGDGYTF.

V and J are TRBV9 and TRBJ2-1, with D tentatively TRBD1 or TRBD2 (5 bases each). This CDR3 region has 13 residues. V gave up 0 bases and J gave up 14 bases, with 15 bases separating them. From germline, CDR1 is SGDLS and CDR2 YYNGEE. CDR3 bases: TGTGCCAGCAGCGTAGAACCCCGGGACCGCGAGTTCTTC. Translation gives CASSVEPRDREFF.